The 17 T cell receptor beta chains in this list originate from one sample, sequenced in a study of hypomethylating agent response in myelodysplastic syndrome. The repertoire was sequenced with immunoSEQ multiplex PCR; TCRdb's copy has only in-frame clones and lacks some. The sample contains 4,500 to 5,500 clones, about 88% of which appear only once. The sample here was bone marrow, taken before or after starting hypomethylating agent treatment for myelodysplastic syndrome (not recorded which). The receptors here all came from a human donor with myelodysplastic syndrome.

The gene calls are TRBV15 and TRBJ2-5, with 9 nucleotides matching TRBD1. The CDR3 sequence is 17 residues long. CDR1 and CDR2 (germline): LNHNV, YYDKDF (reference sequence). Trimming at V came to 5 bases and at J to 5 bases, leaving 15 bases not matched to a gene. The CDR3 nucleotides read TGTGCCACCAGCCCCGGGACAGGGAGAACCATTTGGGAGACCCAGTACTTC. It is translated as CATSPGTGRTIWETQYF.

The rearrangement links TRBV28 to TRBJ1-2, with a weak D call TRBD1 (5 bases). The CDR3 has 16 residues. The germline V and J ends were trimmed by 6 bases and 0 bases, with 17 bases remaining between them. The V gene's germline CDR1 is MDHEN and CDR2 SYDVKM. The CDR3 DNA reads TGTGCCAGCAGCCCGGGGGGGGTAAAGGCTAACTATGGCTACACCTTC. Protein product: CASSPGGVKANYGYTF.

The chain employs TRBV19 and TRBJ1-2; maybe TRBD1 (5 bases). The germline CDR1 and CDR2 sequences are LNHDA and SQIVND (reference sequence). V was shortened by 3 bases and J by 0 bases, with 5 bases between the two germline ends. CDR3 length: 13 residues. DNA for the CDR3: TGTGCCAGTAGTATGACAGCTAACTATGGCTACACCTTC. Translation: CASSMTANYGYTF.

The chain joins TRBV27 to TRBJ1-1; 12 bases are a match to TRBD1. The CDR3 has 15 amino acids. From germline, CDR1 is MNHEY and CDR2 SMNVEV (reference sequence). The V segment lost 5 bases and the J segment 1 base; nucleotides outside the gene matches: 2. This CDR3 is CASSAGQGANTEAFF. The CDR3 DNA reads TGTGCCAGCAGTGCGGGACAGGGGGCGAACACTGAAGCTTTCTTT.

The chain combines TRBV7-9 with TRBJ1-2; D call uncertain. The V gene lost 2 bases and the J gene lost 3 bases, with 13 bases spanning the gap. The CDR3 contains 15 residues. Per the germline V gene, CDR1 is SEHNR and CDR2 is FQNEAQ (reference sequence). The CDR3 is CASSLISGSDYGYTF. CDR3 coding DNA: TGTGCCAGCAGCTTAATTTCGGGGAGCGACTATGGCTACACCTTC. The whole variable domain, remainder taken from reference TRBV7-9 and TRBJ1-2, is DTGVSQNPRHKITKRGQNVTFRCDPISEHNRLYWYRQTLGQGPEFLTYFQNEAQLEKSRLLSDRFSAERPKGSFSTLEIQRTEQGDSAMYLCASSLISGSDYGYTFGSGTRLTVV.

The table lists this clone with a few counts. The J gene is TRBJ1-6, the V gene TRBV2; D ambiguous. Germline V gene lookup returns CDR1 SNHLY and CDR2 FYNNEI. Between the trimmed V and J ends, which lost 7 bases and 3 bases, there was a span of 7 bases. The CDR3 is made up of 13 amino acids. The DNA for the CDR3 is TGTGCCAGCATAAGCGACTATAATTCACCCCTCCACTTT. This encodes CASISDYNSPLHF.

The chain recombines TRBV19 with TRBJ1-2, with D possibly matching TRBD1 (6 bases). The CDR3 sequence is 13 residues long. Germline V gene sequence: CDR1 LNHDA, CDR2 SQIVND (reference sequence). Trimming stripped 6 bases from V and 7 bases from J, with 15 bases between. CDR3 protein: CASRVAGASGYTF. The CDR3 region has the DNA TGTGCCAGTAGAGTTGCGGGGGCGAGTGGCTACACCTTC.

The V and J genes are TRBV5-1 and TRBJ2-6; maybe TRBD1 (5 bases). Germline CDR1 and CDR2: SGHRS and YFSETQ. Trimming shortened V by 2 bases and J by 3 bases, and 24 bases separated the two germline ends. This CDR3 has 20 amino acids. This CDR3 reads CASSLEGVSLASGGANVLTF. The CDR3, as DNA: TGCGCCAGCAGCTTAGAAGGGGTCAGTCTGGCCTCGGGTGGGGCCAACGTCCTGACTTTC. Looking up the rest from reference TRBV5-1 and TRBJ2-6 gives the full variable domain: KAGVTQTPRYLIKTRGQQVTLSCSPISGHRSVSWYQQTPGQGLQFLFEYFSETQRNKGNFPGRFSGRQFSNSRSEMNVSTLELGDSALYLCASSLEGVSLASGGANVLTFGAGSRLTVL.

This clone has only one observation. The gene calls are TRBV27 and TRBJ2-4; 7 bases agree with TRBD2. The CDR3 runs to 15 residues. V shed 6 bases and J 4 bases; nucleotides not matched to a gene: 9. Germline V lookup: CDR1 MNHEY, CDR2 SMNVEV (reference sequence). The CDR3 DNA sequence: TGTGCCAGCAGCTTACTCGGGACTACTAAAAACATTCAGTACTTC. As protein: CASSLLGTTKNIQYF.

The chain links TRBV5-6 to TRBJ1-2, with D unclear. The germline CDR1 and CDR2 sequences are SGHDT and YYEEEE. The CDR3 runs 11 residues. V was cut by 0 bases and J by 3 bases, with 0 bases left in between. CDR3 sequence reads: CASSLDYGYTF. The CDR3 region has the DNA TGTGCCAGCAGCTTGGACTATGGCTACACCTTC. The full variable domain, its missing parts supplied by reference TRBV5-6 and TRBJ1-2, is DAGVTQSPTHLIKTRGQQVTLRCSPKSGHDTVSWYQQALGQGPQFIFQYYEEEERQRGNFPDRFSGHQFPNYSSELNVNALLLGDSALYLCASSLDYGYTFGSGTRLTVV.

The gene calls are TRBV6-1 and TRBJ2-7, with D possibly being TRBD1 or TRBD2 (5 bases each). This CDR3 contains 15 residues. Germline V gene sequence: CDR1 MNHNS, CDR2 SASEGT. CDR3 nucleotide sequence: TGTGCCAGCAGTTTCCGAAACCCATTTGTCAGGGAGAGTCACGTC. This gives the protein CASSFRNPFVRESHV.

V and J are TRBV5-8 and TRBJ2-1; D could derive from TRBD1 or TRBD2 (5 bases each). The CDR3 has 17 residues. The germline V and J ends were trimmed by 2 bases and 0 bases, with 15 bases remaining between them. CDR1 and CDR2 from the germline V gene are SGHTS and YDEGEE. CDR3 sequence (DNA): TGTGCCAGCAGCTTTCGGGGCGCCGCCAGCTCCTACAATGAGCAGTTCTTC. Translated, it gives CASSFRGAASSYNEQFF.

This clone was seen a single time. The chain has TRBV5-6 and TRBJ1-2; the match to TRBD1 covers 9 bases. V shed 1 base and J 8 bases; nucleotides not matched to a gene: 12. The CDR3 has 16 residues. Germline V gene data show CDR1 as SGHDT and CDR2 as YYEEEE. The CDR3 region is CASSLPGTGMAQGYTF. CDR3 sequence (DNA): TGTGCCAGCAGCTTGCCCGGGACAGGGATGGCCCAGGGCTACACCTTC.

The chain links TRBV20-1 to TRBJ2-7; D not resolved. The CDR3 has 11 amino acids. CDR1 is DFQATT, CDR2 SNEGSKA, per germline (reference sequence). Deletions cut 5 bases from V and 6 bases from J, with 11 bases between. CDR3 loop: CSALSRGEQYV. Here the CDR3 DNA reads TGCAGTGCTCTTAGCCGAGGCGAGCAGTACGTC.

The rearrangement uses TRBV30 and TRBJ1-2; perhaps TRBD1 as D (6 bases). CDR1 is GTSNPN, CDR2 SVGIG, per germline (reference sequence). V was clipped by 4 bases and J by 13 bases, with 22 bases between them. This CDR3 comprises 13 residues. The CDR3 protein is CAWNWGGGGECTF. CDR3 in DNA: TGTGCCTGGAATTGGGGAGGAGGGGGGGAATGCACCTTC.

The rearrangement links TRBV30 to TRBJ2-7; TRBD2 aligns across 8 bases. The germline V gene has CDR1 GTSNPN and CDR2 SVGIG (reference sequence). CDR3 size: 14 residues. The V and J ends lost 3 bases and 2 bases, in that order; junction bases with no gene match: 6. The CDR3 bases are TGTGCCTGGAGCTTCGGGGGGGTCCCCTACGAGCAGTACTTC. It is translated as CAWSFGGVPYEQYF. Looking up the rest from reference TRBV30 and TRBJ2-7 gives the full variable domain: SQTIHQWPATLVQPVGSPLSLECTVEGTSNPNLYWYRQAAGRGLQLLFYSVGIGQISSEVPQNLSASRPQDRQFILSSKKLLLSDSGFYLCAWSFGGVPYEQYFGPGTRLTVT.

A few counts support this clone. V is TRBV29-1 and J is TRBJ1-2; 9 positions match TRBD1. This CDR3 contains 15 residues. V was clipped by 5 bases and J by 2 bases; unmatched bases: 9. Looked up from germline, CDR1 is SQVTM and CDR2 is ANQGSEA. In DNA, the CDR3 is TGCAGCGTTACAACAGGGGGCGCGAAAAACTATGGCTACACCTTC. Its protein product is CSVTTGGAKNYGYTF.